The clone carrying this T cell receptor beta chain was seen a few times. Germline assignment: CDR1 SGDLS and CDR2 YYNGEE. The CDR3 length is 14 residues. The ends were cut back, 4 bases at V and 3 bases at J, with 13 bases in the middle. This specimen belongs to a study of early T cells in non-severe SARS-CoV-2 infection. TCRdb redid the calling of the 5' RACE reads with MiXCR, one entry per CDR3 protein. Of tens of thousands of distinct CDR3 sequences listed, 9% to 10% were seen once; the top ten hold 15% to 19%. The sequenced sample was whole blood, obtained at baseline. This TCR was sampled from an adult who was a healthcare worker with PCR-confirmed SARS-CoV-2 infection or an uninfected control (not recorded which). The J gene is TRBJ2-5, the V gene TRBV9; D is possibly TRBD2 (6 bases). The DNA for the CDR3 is TGTGCCAGCAGCCCAAGCGGGCCTAAAGAGACCCAGTACTTC. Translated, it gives CASSPSGPKETQYF.